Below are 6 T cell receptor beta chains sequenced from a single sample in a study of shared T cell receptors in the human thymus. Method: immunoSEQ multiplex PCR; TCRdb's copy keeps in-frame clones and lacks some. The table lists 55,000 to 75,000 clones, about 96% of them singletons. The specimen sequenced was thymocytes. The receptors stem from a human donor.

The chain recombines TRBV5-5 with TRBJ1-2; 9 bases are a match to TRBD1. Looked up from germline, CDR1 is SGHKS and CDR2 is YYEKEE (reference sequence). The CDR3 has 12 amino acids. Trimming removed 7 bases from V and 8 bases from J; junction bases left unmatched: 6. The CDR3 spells CASLDRGDGYTF. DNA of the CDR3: TGTGCCAGCTTGGACAGGGGCGACGGCTACACCTTC.

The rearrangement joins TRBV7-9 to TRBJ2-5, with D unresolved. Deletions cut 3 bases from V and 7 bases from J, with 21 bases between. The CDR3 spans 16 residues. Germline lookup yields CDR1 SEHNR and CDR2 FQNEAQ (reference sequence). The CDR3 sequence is CASSFWVRIVAGTQYF. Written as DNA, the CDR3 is TGTGCCAGCAGCTTTTGGGTCCGGATCGTGGCAGGGACCCAGTACTTC.

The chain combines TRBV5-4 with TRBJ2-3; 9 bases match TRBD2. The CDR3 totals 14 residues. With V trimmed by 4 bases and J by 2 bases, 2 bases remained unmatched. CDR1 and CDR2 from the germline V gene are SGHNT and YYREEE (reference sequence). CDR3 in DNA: TGTGCCAGCAGCCAGGGACTAGCCACAGATACGCAGTATTTT. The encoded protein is CASSQGLATDTQYF.

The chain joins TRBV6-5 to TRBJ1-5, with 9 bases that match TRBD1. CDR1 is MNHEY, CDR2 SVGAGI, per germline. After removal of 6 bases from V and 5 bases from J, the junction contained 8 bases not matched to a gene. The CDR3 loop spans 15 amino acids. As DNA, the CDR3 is TGTGCCAGCAGCCCACAGGGGGCCGGGGATCAGCCCCAGCATTTT. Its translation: CASSPQGAGDQPQHF.

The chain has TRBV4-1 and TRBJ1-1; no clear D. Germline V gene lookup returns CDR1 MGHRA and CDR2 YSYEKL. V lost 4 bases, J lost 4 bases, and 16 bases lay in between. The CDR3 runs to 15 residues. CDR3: CASSRRMVSGTEAFF. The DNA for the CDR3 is TGCGCCAGCAGCCGGCGTATGGTCAGCGGCACTGAAGCTTTCTTT.

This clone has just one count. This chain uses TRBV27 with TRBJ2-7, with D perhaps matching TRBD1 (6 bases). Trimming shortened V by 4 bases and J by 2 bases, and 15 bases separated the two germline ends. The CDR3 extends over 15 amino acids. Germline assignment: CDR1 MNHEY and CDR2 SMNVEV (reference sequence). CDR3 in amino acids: CASSYSDRTAYEQYF. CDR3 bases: TGTGCCAGCAGTTACAGTGACCGGACAGCCTACGAGCAGTACTTC.